These 3 T cell receptor beta chains were sequenced from one sample in a study of T cells after yellow fever vaccination. TCRdb reprocessed the 5' RACE reads with MiXCR, giving one entry per CDR3 protein. The data contain approximately 58,000 distinct CDR3 sequences, approximately 6.1% of them singletons. The sample in question was PBMCs, either bulk or a sorted T-cell subset (CD4+, CD8+, memory, or dextramer-sorted; not recorded which), obtained on the day of the yellow fever booster vaccination. The source of these receptors is a man aged 18 to 35 who received the YFV17D yellow fever vaccine.

V usage is TRBV4-3 and J usage is TRBJ1-1; 12 bases match TRBD1. Trimming took 0 bases from V and 4 from J; bases not matched to a gene: 9. Germline V gene lookup returns CDR1 LGHNA and CDR2 YSLEER. The CDR3 is 18 amino acids. The CDR3 nucleotides read TGCGCCAGCAGCCAAGATATGGGACAGGGGGCTCGTTTCACTGAAGCTTTCTTT. This codes for CASSQDMGQGARFTEAFF.

This clonotype was observed a handful of times. The chain is built from TRBV28 and TRBJ2-2; D remains unclear. Per germline, CDR1 MDHEN and CDR2 SYDVKM. With 2 bases removed from V and 5 bases from J, the gap between germline ends came to 15 bases. CDR3 size: 16 residues. In DNA, the CDR3 is TGTGCCAGCAGTTTAGACTGGGGTGAGAGGACCGGGGAGCTGTTTTTT. Translating gives CASSLDWGERTGELFF.

This clonotype has ten or more counts. The chain has TRBV7-9 and TRBJ2-3; 8 bases are a match to TRBD1. The V gene's germline CDR1 is SEHNR and CDR2 FQNEAQ (reference sequence). The CDR3 extends over 17 amino acids. V shed 4 bases, J shed 2 bases, and the junction held 11 bases outside the gene matches. The CDR3 here is CASSSPQGAEYTDTQYF. The CDR3 coding sequence is TGTGCCAGCAGCTCGCCGCAGGGGGCGGAATACACAGATACGCAGTATTTT.